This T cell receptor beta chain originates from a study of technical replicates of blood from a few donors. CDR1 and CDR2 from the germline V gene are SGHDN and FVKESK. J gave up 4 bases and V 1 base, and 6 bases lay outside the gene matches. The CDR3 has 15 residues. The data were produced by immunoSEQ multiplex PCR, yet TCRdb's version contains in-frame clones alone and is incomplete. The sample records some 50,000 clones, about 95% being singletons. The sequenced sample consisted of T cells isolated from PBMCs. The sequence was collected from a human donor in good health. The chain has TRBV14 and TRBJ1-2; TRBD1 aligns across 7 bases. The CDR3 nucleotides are TGTGCCAGCAGCCAAGGACAGGGAAGACGCTATGGCTACACCTTC. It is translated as CASSQGQGRRYGYTF. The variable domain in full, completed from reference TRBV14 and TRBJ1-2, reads EAGVTQFPSHSVIEKGQTVTLRCDPISGHDNLYWYRRVMGKEIKFLLHFVKESKQDESGMPNNRFLAERTGGTYSTLKVQPAELEDSGVYFCASSQGQGRRYGYTFGSGTRLTVV.